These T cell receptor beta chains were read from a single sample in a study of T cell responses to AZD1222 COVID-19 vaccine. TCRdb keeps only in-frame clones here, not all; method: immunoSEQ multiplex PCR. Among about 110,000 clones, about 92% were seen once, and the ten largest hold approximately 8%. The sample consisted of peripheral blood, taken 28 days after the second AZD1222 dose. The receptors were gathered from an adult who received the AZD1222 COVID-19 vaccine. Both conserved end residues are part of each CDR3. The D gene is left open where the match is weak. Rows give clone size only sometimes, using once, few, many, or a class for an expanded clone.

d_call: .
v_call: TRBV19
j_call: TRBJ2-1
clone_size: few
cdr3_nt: TGTGCCAGTAGTATAGAAAGGCAGCCCTACAATGAGCAGTTCTTC
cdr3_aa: CASSIERQPYNEQFF

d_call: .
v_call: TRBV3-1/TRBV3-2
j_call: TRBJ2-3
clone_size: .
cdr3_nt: TGTGCCAGCAGCCATCCCCAGGGAGCCGATACGCAGTATTTT
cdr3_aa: CASSHPQGADTQYF

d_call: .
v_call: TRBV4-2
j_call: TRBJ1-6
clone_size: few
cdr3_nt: TGTGCCAGCACCACGGGACGGGAGAATTCACCCCTCCACTTT
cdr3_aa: CASTTGRENSPLHF

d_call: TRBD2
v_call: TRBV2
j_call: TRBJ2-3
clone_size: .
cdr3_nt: TGTGCCAGCAGTGACAGCGGGGGAACAGATACGCAGTATTTT
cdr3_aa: CASSDSGGTDTQYF

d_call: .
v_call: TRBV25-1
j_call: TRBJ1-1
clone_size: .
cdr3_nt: TGTGCCAGCAGTGAACGGGGCGGGGCGCAAAACACTGAAGCTTTCTTT
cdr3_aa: CASSERGGAQNTEAFF

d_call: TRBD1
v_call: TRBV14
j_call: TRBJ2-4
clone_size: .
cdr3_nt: TGTGCCAGCAGCCAAGGACAGGGCTATCGGGCCAAAAACATTCAGTACTTC
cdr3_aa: CASSQGQGYRAKNIQYF

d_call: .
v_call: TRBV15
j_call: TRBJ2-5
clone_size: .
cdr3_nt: TGTGCCACCAGCAGAGCCTTGGTTGAGACCCAGTACTTC
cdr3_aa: CATSRALVETQYF

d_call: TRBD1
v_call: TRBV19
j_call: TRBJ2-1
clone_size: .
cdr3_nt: TGTGCCAGTAGTACCTGGGGACAGGGGGTAGACAATGAGCAGTTCTTC
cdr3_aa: CASSTWGQGVDNEQFF

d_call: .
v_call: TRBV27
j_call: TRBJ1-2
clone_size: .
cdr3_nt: TGTGCCAGCAGTTTTACCCCCACATCCCCGTATGGCTACACCTTC
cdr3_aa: CASSFTPTSPYGYTF

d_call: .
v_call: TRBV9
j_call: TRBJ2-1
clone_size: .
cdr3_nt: TGTGCCAGCAGCGTAGGGGCCAGCGGCAGCTCCTACAATGAGCAGTTCTTC
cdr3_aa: CASSVGASGSSYNEQFF

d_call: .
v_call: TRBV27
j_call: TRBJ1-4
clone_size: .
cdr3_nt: TGTGCCAGCAGTTTCTCCTTTGGACAAAAGAATGAAAAACTGTTTTTT
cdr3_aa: CASSFSFGQKNEKLFF

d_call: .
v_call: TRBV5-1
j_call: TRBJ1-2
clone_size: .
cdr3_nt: TGCGCCAGCAGCTTGGGTCACTATGGCTACACCTTC
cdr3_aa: CASSLGHYGYTF

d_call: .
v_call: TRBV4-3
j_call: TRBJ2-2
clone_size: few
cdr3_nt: TGCGCCAGCAGCCAAGAAGGACTAATCACCGGGGAGCTGTTTTTT
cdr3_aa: CASSQEGLITGELFF

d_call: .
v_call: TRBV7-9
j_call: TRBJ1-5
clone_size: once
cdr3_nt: TGTGCCAGCAGCCTTTCACTTGATCAGCCCCAGCATTTT
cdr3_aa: CASSLSLDQPQHF

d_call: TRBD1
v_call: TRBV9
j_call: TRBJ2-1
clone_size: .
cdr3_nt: TGTGCCAGCAGCCCTCCCACAACCGGGACAGGTCCTTATGGTGAGCAGTTCTTC
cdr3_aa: CASSPPTTGTGPYGEQFF

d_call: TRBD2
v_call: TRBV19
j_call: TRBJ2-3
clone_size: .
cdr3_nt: TGTGCCAGTAGGATGACTAGCGGGGGGGTAGCAGATACGCAGTATTTT
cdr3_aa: CASRMTSGGVADTQYF

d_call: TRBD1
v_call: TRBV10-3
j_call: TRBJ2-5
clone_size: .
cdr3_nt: TGTGCCATCAGTTCAGGGGGCCGGGAGACCCAGTACTTC
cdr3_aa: CAISSGGRETQYF

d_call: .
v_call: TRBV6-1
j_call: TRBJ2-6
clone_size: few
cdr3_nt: TGTGCCAGCAGTGAAGTTGGCCGCCCCGGGGCCAACGTCCTGACTTTC
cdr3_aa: CASSEVGRPGANVLTF

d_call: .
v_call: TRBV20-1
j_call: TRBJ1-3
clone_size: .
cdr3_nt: TGCAGCGCGAGTTCGCGGGACCAACTAGCAATGCCTTCTGGAAACACCATATATTTT
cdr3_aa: CSASSRDQLAMPSGNTIYF

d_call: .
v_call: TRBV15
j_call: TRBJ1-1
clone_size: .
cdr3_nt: TGTGCCACCAGAAGAGGGCAGACCAACACTGAAGCTTTCTTT
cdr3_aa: CATRRGQTNTEAFF

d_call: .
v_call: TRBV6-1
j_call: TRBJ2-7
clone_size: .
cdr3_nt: TGTGCCAGCAGTGAACTCGGCGCGGCCGCCGAGCAGTACTTC
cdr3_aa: CASSELGAAAEQYF

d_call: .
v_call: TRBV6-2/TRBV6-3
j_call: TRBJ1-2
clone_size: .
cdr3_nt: TGTGCCAGCAGTTACTCTAGAAGGGGCTACACCTTC
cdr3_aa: CASSYSRRGYTF

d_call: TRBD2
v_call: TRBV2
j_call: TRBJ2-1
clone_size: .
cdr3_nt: TGTGCCAGCACCTCTCTAGCGGTCTACAATGAGCAGTTCTTC
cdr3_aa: CASTSLAVYNEQFF

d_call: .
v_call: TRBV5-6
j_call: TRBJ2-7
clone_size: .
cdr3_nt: TGTGCCAGCGGCCGGGGGAGTCAGGAGCAGTACTTC
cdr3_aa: CASGRGSQEQYF

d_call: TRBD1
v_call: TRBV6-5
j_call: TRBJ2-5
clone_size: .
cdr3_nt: TGTGCCAGCAGGACCGGGACAGAAGAGACCCAGTACTTC
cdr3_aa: CASRTGTEETQYF

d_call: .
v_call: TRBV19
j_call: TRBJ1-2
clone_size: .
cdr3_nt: TGTGCCAGTAGTGGGACGTACTATGGCTACACCTTC
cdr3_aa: CASSGTYYGYTF

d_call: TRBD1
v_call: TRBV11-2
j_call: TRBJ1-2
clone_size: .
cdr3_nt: TGTGCCAGCAGCCGGGGGACAGGGGTGAGCTATGGCTACACCTTC
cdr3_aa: CASSRGTGVSYGYTF

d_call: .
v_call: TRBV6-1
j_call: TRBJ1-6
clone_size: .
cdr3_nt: TGTGCCAGCAGTGCAGACCCTAATTCACCCCTCCACTTT
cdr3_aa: CASSADPNSPLHF

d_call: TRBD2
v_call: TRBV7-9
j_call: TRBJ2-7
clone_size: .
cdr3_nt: TGTGCCAGCACCGCTCGGGGGGGCGAGCAGTACTTC
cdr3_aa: CASTARGGEQYF

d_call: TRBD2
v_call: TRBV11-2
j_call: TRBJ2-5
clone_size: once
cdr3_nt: TGTGCCAGCAGCCCACAGTTAACCGTGGCTAGCGGTGAAGAGACCCAGTACTTC
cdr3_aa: CASSPQLTVASGEETQYF

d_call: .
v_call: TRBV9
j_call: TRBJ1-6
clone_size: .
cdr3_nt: TGTGCCAGCAGCGTAGGGAGGGTTGGATATAATTCACCCCTCCACTTT
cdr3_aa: CASSVGRVGYNSPLHF

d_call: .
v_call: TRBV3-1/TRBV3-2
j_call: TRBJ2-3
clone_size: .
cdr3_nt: TGTGCCAGCAGCCTCGAGGGGGGGGCCACGCGGACAGATACGCAGTATTTT
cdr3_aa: CASSLEGGATRTDTQYF

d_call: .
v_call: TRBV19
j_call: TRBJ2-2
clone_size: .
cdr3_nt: TGTGCCAGTAGTATTGGTTTGGCGTACACCGGGGAGCTGTTTTTT
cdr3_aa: CASSIGLAYTGELFF

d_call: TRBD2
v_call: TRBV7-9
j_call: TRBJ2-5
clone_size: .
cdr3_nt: TGTGCCAGCAGCTACGGACTAGCGCTTCAAGAGACCCAGTACTTC
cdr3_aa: CASSYGLALQETQYF

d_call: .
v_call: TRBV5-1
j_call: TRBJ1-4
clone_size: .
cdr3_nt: TGCGCCAGCAGCTTGAGGACAGCAACTAATGAAAAACTGTTTTTT
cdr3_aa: CASSLRTATNEKLFF

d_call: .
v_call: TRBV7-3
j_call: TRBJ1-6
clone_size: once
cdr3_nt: TGTGCCAGCAGCTTAAATGGTGTTAATTCACCCCTCCACTTT
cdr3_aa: CASSLNGVNSPLHF

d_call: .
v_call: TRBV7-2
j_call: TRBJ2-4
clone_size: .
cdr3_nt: TGTGCCAGCAGCTTAGGGCGACAGTCCAAAAACATTCAGTACTTC
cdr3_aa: CASSLGRQSKNIQYF

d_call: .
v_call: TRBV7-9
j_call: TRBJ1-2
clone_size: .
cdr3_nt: TGTGCCAGCAGCGCCGGGGCAGGGACCTCATATGGCTACACCTTC
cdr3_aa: CASSAGAGTSYGYTF

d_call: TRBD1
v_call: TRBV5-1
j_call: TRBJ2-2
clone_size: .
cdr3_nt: TGCGCCAGCAGCCAGGGACAGGGCAATCCAATCACCGGGGAGCTGTTTTTT
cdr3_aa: CASSQGQGNPITGELFF

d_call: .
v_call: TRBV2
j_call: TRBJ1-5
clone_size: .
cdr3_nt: TGTGCCAGCAGTGAAGTGATCCAGGGAACGAAGCCCCAGCATTTT
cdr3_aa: CASSEVIQGTKPQHF

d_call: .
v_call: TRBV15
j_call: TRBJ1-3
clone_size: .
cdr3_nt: TGTGCCACCCAACGGCTCTCTGGAAACACCATATATTTT
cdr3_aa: CATQRLSGNTIYF

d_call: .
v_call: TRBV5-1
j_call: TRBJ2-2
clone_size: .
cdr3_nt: TGCGCCAGCAGCTTCAGGGGCAGGAACACCGGGGAGCTGTTTTTT
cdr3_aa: CASSFRGRNTGELFF

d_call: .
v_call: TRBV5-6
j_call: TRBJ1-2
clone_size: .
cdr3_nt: TGTGCCAGCAGCCATGAACACGCCCCCTGGGGCTACACCTTC
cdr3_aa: CASSHEHAPWGYTF

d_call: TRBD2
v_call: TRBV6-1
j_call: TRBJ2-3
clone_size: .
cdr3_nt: TGTGCCAGCAGTGGCGTAGCGGGGGGGAGTACAGATACGCAGTATTTT
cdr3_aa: CASSGVAGGSTDTQYF

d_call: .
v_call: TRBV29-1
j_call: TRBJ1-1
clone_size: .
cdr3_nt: TGCAGCGTTGAGGGGGGCACTGAAGCTTTCTTT
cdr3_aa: CSVEGGTEAFF